The rows below give T cell receptor beta chains drawn from one sample of a study of blood T cell repertoires in COVID-19. The protocol was immunoSEQ multiplex PCR, while the TCRdb copy is restricted to in-frame clones and leaves out a portion. Among 150,000 to 200,000 clones listed, roughly 88% were seen once. Sequencing was carried out using PBMCs or T cells enriched from blood (not recorded which). These receptors were obtained from a man in his sixties or seventies who had been exposed to COVID-19. The CDR3 runs from the conserved cysteine through the conserved F or W. The D gene is left open where the match is weak. The listing skips clone size in some rows; elsewhere it reads once, few, many or a size class.

cdr3_aa,cdr3_nt,d_call,clone_size,j_call,v_call
CASSTAETYNEQFF,TGTGCCAGCAGTACAGCTGAAACCTACAATGAGCAGTTCTTC,-,-,TRBJ2-1,TRBV6-5
CASSPPARGGTEAFF,TGTGCCAGCTCACCACCGGCCAGGGGTGGCACTGAAGCTTTCTTT,-,-,TRBJ1-1,TRBV18
CASSRQGGNQPQHF,TGTGCCAGCAGTCGACAGGGAGGCAATCAGCCCCAGCATTTT,TRBD1,few,TRBJ1-5,TRBV6-2/TRBV6-3
CASSPSGSRYEQYF,TGTGCCAGCAGCCCTAGCGGGAGCAGGTACGAGCAGTACTTC,TRBD2,-,TRBJ2-7,TRBV7-7
CASSQDHFYRVAGNQPQHF,TGTGCCAGCAGCCAAGATCACTTTTACAGGGTTGCGGGCAATCAGCCCCAGCATTTT,-,-,TRBJ1-5,TRBV3-1/TRBV3-2
CATGRQGAGLDGYTF,TGCGCCACGGGACGGCAGGGGGCGGGTTTGGATGGCTACACCTTC,TRBD1,-,TRBJ1-2,TRBV5-1
CATSNDRGQPQHF,TGTGCCACCAGCAATGACAGGGGGCAGCCCCAGCATTTT,TRBD1,-,TRBJ1-5,TRBV15
CASSLSSGSTEAFF,TGTGCCAGCAGCTTAAGCAGTGGGAGCACTGAAGCTTTCTTT,-,-,TRBJ1-1,TRBV7-3
CSVVFWRESETQYF,TGCAGCGTTGTCTTCTGGCGGGAGTCAGAGACCCAGTACTTC,TRBD2,once,TRBJ2-5,TRBV29-1
CASSLLGGTTETQYF,TGCGCCAGCAGCTTGCTTGGCGGGACTACAGAGACCCAGTACTTC,TRBD2,few,TRBJ2-5,TRBV5-1
CAWGTGGTYEQYF,TGTGCCTGGGGGACAGGGGGAACCTACGAGCAGTACTTC,TRBD1,-,TRBJ2-7,TRBV30
CASSLGTGNTEAFF,TGTGCCAGCAGCCTGGGGACAGGGAACACTGAAGCTTTCTTT,TRBD1,-,TRBJ1-1,TRBV9
CASRRDRVRNEQFF,TGTGCCAGCAGACGGGACAGGGTGCGCAATGAGCAGTTCTTC,TRBD1,-,TRBJ2-1,TRBV28
CASSFRDRVQNGYTF,TGTGCCAGCAGTTTCCGGGACAGGGTTCAAAATGGCTACACCTTC,TRBD1,-,TRBJ1-2,TRBV28
CASRSTGGRRHSYTF,TGTGCCAGTAGGTCAACAGGGGGGCGCCGCCATAGCTACACCTTC,TRBD1,-,TRBJ1-2,TRBV19
CASSQDRGHEQFF,TGCGCCAGCAGCCAAGATCGAGGGCATGAGCAGTTCTTC,-,-,TRBJ2-1,TRBV4-3
CASSYSLGTGTYGYTF,TGTGCCAGCAGTTACTCTCTGGGGACAGGGACATATGGCTACACCTTC,TRBD1,-,TRBJ1-2,TRBV6-5
CASSLGTPYEQYF,TGTGCCAGCTCACTCGGGACACCCTACGAGCAGTACTTC,-,-,TRBJ2-7,TRBV18
CASSLAVSRDRVVIQPQHF,TGTGCCAGCAGCTTAGCCGTGTCAAGGGACAGGGTGGTCATTCAGCCCCAGCATTTT,TRBD1,-,TRBJ1-5,TRBV7-7
CASSFTLGYEQYF,TGTGCCAGCAGTTTCACGCTCGGCTACGAGCAGTACTTC,-,-,TRBJ2-7,TRBV6-2/TRBV6-3
CASSILAGGSYNEQFF,TGTGCCAGCAGCATTTTAGCGGGAGGATCCTACAATGAGCAGTTCTTC,TRBD2,-,TRBJ2-1,TRBV5-6
CSVVLDQPGRVFF,TGCAGCGTTGTCCTTGATCAACCGGGGAGGGTTTTCTTT,-,-,TRBJ1-1,TRBV29-1
CAPGHPSYNEQFF,TGTGCGCCGGGACACCCGAGCTACAATGAGCAGTTCTTC,-,-,TRBJ2-1,TRBV12-5
CASSLAPSSYEQYF,TGTGCCAGCAGCTTAGCCCCCAGCTCCTACGAGCAGTACTTC,-,-,TRBJ2-7,TRBV7-2
CASSQDGNRGTPGELFF,TGCGCCAGCAGCCAAGACGGCAATCGAGGAACCCCCGGGGAGCTGTTTTTT,-,-,TRBJ2-2,TRBV4-1
CASSQRTTGTTEAFF,TGTGCCAGCAGCCAAAGGACCACAGGGACCACTGAAGCTTTCTTT,-,-,TRBJ1-1,TRBV3-1/TRBV3-2
CASSFAPTSGRARTGELFF,TGTGCCAGTAGTTTCGCCCCGACTAGCGGGAGGGCACGGACCGGGGAGCTGTTTTTT,TRBD2,-,TRBJ2-2,TRBV19
CASSLNQQGAYEQYF,TGTGCCAGCAGCTTGAACCAACAGGGGGCTTACGAGCAGTACTTC,TRBD1,-,TRBJ2-7,TRBV5-4
CASSPRQGTEAFF,TGTGCCAGCAGCCCCCGACAGGGAACTGAAGCTTTCTTT,TRBD1,-,TRBJ1-1,TRBV7-2
CASSFGSGEEHF,TGTGCCAGCAGTTTTGGAAGCGGGGAAGAACACTTC,TRBD2,few,TRBJ2-7,TRBV27
CASSLGLAGGGEQFF,TGTGCCAGCAGCTTAGGACTAGCGGGGGGTGGTGAGCAGTTCTTC,TRBD2,-,TRBJ2-1,TRBV7-6
CASTVQGGGKAFF,TGTGCCAGCACAGTCCAGGGTGGAGGGAAAGCTTTCTTT,-,-,TRBJ1-1,TRBV5-6
CASSLVGTSGSGVF,TGTGCCAGCAGTTTAGTGGGGACTAGCGGCAGTGGGGTCTTC,TRBD2,-,TRBJ2-1,TRBV28
CASSSGQGLAEAFF,TGTGCCAGCAGCTCTGGACAGGGTTTAGCTGAAGCTTTCTTT,TRBD1,once,TRBJ1-1,TRBV7-6
CASKHGTVANEQFF,TGCGCCAGCAAGCACGGGACAGTCGCCAATGAGCAGTTCTTC,TRBD1,-,TRBJ2-1,TRBV5-1
CASSQTRNTGELFF,TGTGCCAGCAGCCAGACTAGGAACACCGGGGAGCTGTTTTTT,-,few,TRBJ2-2,TRBV6-2/TRBV6-3
CASSPTGSNQPQHF,TGTGCCAGCAGCCCCACGGGTAGCAATCAGCCCCAGCATTTT,-,-,TRBJ1-5,TRBV9
CASRTGQGDYEQYF,TGTGCCAGCAGGACGGGACAGGGGGACTACGAGCAGTACTTC,TRBD1,-,TRBJ2-7,TRBV6-6
CASSDVGGREYEQYF,TGTGCCAGTAGTGATGTAGGGGGCAGAGAATACGAGCAGTACTTC,TRBD1,-,TRBJ2-7,TRBV19
CASSLGRGNNEQFF,TGTGCCAGCAGCTTAGGGCGGGGTAACAATGAGCAGTTCTTC,-,few,TRBJ2-1,TRBV7-3
CASRQSNTEAFF,TGTGCCAGCAGACAGTCGAACACTGAAGCTTTCTTT,-,-,TRBJ1-1,TRBV7-9
CASSRPGVTEAFF,TGTGCCAGCAGCCGACCAGGGGTCACTGAAGCTTTCTTT,-,-,TRBJ1-1,TRBV12-3/TRBV12-4
CASSLVAGNTEAFF,TGTGCCAGCAGTTTGGTGGCAGGGAACACTGAAGCTTTCTTT,-,-,TRBJ1-1,TRBV28
CASSLAGTPSYNEQFF,TGTGCCAGCAGCTTAGCCGGGACACCCTCCTACAATGAGCAGTTCTTC,-,-,TRBJ2-1,TRBV7-9
CASSLARVPNQPQHF,TGTGCCAGCAGCTTAGCGCGGGTCCCGAATCAGCCCCAGCATTTT,-,few,TRBJ1-5,TRBV7-2
CASSLQGARNSPLHF,TGTGCCAGCAGCTTGCAGGGGGCTCGTAATTCACCCCTCCACTTT,TRBD1,-,TRBJ1-6,TRBV11-2
CASSARLGGYEQYF,TGTGCCAGCAGCGCGCGCCTAGGGGGCTACGAGCAGTACTTC,-,-,TRBJ2-7,TRBV7-8
CASSLGQGSNYGYTF,TGTGCCAGCTCCCTGGGGCAGGGGAGTAACTATGGCTACACCTTC,-,once,TRBJ1-2,TRBV27
CASRPQGFLGYTF,TGTGCCAGCAGGCCGCAGGGTTTTTTAGGCTACACCTTC,-,-,TRBJ1-2,TRBV6-5
CATSNMGSREQFF,TGTGCCACCAGCAACATGGGGAGTCGTGAGCAGTTCTTC,-,-,TRBJ2-1,TRBV15
CASSIGTSGSVTGELFF,TGTGCCAGTAGTATCGGTACTAGCGGGAGTGTCACCGGGGAGCTGTTTTTT,TRBD2,-,TRBJ2-2,TRBV19
CASRFRAVSSYEQYF,TGTGCCAGCAGATTCCGAGCGGTGAGCTCCTACGAGCAGTACTTC,-,once,TRBJ2-7,TRBV27
CASSADRSVGQPQHF,TGTGCCAGCAGCGCAGACAGGAGTGTTGGTCAGCCCCAGCATTTT,-,-,TRBJ1-5,TRBV5-6
CASSVNGIYNEQFF,TGTGCCAGCAGCGTAAACGGGATCTACAATGAGCAGTTCTTC,-,-,TRBJ2-1,TRBV9
CASSLLRFRGDGNEQFF,TGTGCCAGCAGCTTATTACGGTTCAGGGGGGATGGCAATGAGCAGTTCTTC,-,few,TRBJ2-1,TRBV7-7
CASSLGGGSYEQYF,TGTGCCAGCAGCCTTGGAGGAGGTTCCTACGAGCAGTACTTC,-,-,TRBJ2-7,TRBV5-4
CASSPLAGMGEQFF,TGTGCCAGCAGCCCGCTAGCGGGGATGGGTGAGCAGTTCTTC,TRBD2,-,TRBJ2-1,TRBV7-2
CASSYSRYEAFF,TGTGCCAGCAGTTATTCTCGCTATGAAGCTTTCTTT,-,few,TRBJ1-1,TRBV6-2/TRBV6-3